These T cell receptor beta chains were read from a single sample in a study of cytomegalovirus exposure and HLA in healthy donors. Profiled with immunoSEQ multiplex PCR; TCRdb holds only in-frame clones, not every one. The sample has 120,000 or so clones, 80% to 90% seen once; the top ten hold about 1.1%. The material sequenced was PBMCs. These receptors all stem from a woman in her late teens or twenties in good health and CMV-seronegative. The CDR3 runs from the conserved cysteine through the conserved F or W. D genes are given only for firm matches. Clone size appears in some rows only: once, few, many, or a class for an expanded clone.

TRBJ1-1	TRBD1	TRBV5-1	once	CASSRGGGSHRGPGAFF
TRBJ1-4	NA	TRBV6-1	NA	CASSFAAREKLFF
TRBJ1-1	TRBD1	TRBV5-1	NA	CASATGVMNTEAFF
TRBJ2-1	NA	TRBV4-3	NA	CASSQGQYNEQFF
TRBJ1-5	NA	TRBV9	NA	CASSVPGQPQHF
TRBJ2-6	TRBD2	TRBV27	NA	CASSPWTEPGLALDGANVLTF
TRBJ2-3	TRBD2	TRBV7-8	NA	CASSLALAGEADTQYF
TRBJ2-7	TRBD1	TRBV27	NA	CASGIRTGLSYEQYF
TRBJ2-5	TRBD1	TRBV28	once	CASRSLQRGQRRETQYF
TRBJ1-1	TRBD1	TRBV19	NA	CASRGNRGLNTEAFF
TRBJ2-7	TRBD1	TRBV7-2	NA	CASSLTGVAYEQYF
TRBJ2-2	TRBD1	TRBV19	NA	CAIRTGGPARAGELFF
TRBJ2-1	TRBD1	TRBV11-2	NA	CASSLVNRGRSAEQFF
TRBJ1-2	NA	TRBV2	NA	CATKPGLNYGYTF
TRBJ2-1	NA	TRBV7-6	NA	CASSPGLAYNEQFF
TRBJ2-3	TRBD2	TRBV27	NA	CASSLGTSGTDTQYF